Each of the 24 T cell receptor beta chains below was sequenced from the same sample in a study of cytomegalovirus exposure and HLA in healthy donors (dated by TCRdb to between 2016 and 2019). Receptor libraries were prepared by the immunoSEQ multiplex PCR assay. For the multiplex PCR, a mixture combining 60 forward primers for TCR Vbeta segments and 13 reverse primers for TCR Jbeta segments was used. As stored in TCRdb, this immuneACCESS dataset retains in-frame rearrangements with V and J assigned. A fraction of the clones does not appear; measured against another copy, unresolved V genes explain less than half of the discrepancy, and the remainder lacks a known reason. Counted in this sample were 95,000 to 150,000 clones; roughly four fifths of them appeared once. About 1.7% of the sample belongs to the ten largest clones. The sample was PBMCs. The receptors stem from a middle-aged man in good health and CMV-seronegative.

The V and J genes are TRBV6-1 and TRBJ1-1; D uncertain. The CDR3 sequence is 14 residues long. Germline V gene sequence: CDR1 MNHNS, CDR2 SASEGT. Trimming removed 6 bases from V and 7 bases from J, with 18 bases in between. As DNA, the CDR3 is TGTGCCAGCAGGAAAACGAGGGAAAGGAATGAAGCTTTCTTT. Encoded protein: CASRKTRERNEAFF.

The chain recombines TRBV6-5 with TRBJ2-5; a possible D gene is TRBD1 (7 bases). This CDR3 has 15 residues. Germline V lookup: CDR1 MNHEY, CDR2 SVGAGI. The V gene lost 6 bases and the J gene lost 8 bases, with 22 bases spanning the gap. The CDR3 sequence is CASSRQGLEFATQYF. In nucleotides, the CDR3 is TGTGCCAGCAGCCGACAGGGACTGGAATTCGCAACCCAGTACTTC.

The chain has TRBV2 and TRBJ2-3; D remains unclear. The CDR3 totals 15 residues. Germline assignment: CDR1 SNHLY and CDR2 FYNNEI. V was shortened by 0 bases and J by 0 bases, with 7 bases between the two germline ends. CDR3 sequence (DNA): TGTGCCAGCAGTGAAGCACTGGTGAGCACAGATACGCAGTATTTT. Translating it yields CASSEALVSTDTQYF.

V usage is TRBV5-1 and J usage is TRBJ2-4; 13 nucleotides agree with TRBD2. CDR1 SGHRS and CDR2 YFSETQ come from the germline V gene. Trimming cost V 4 bases and J 3 bases; bases outside gene matches: 13. The CDR3 covers 19 residues. The CDR3 DNA follows: TGCGCCAGCAGCCCCGGACTAGCGGGGGCCCTCCTTGGCAAAAACATTCAGTACTTC. This translates into CASSPGLAGALLGKNIQYF.

The chain links TRBV5-8 to TRBJ2-1; 14 bases align to TRBD2. The germline CDR1 and CDR2 sequences are SGHTS and YDEGEE. This CDR3 spans 18 amino acids. V shed 6 bases and J 1 base; nucleotides not matched to a gene: 9. The CDR3 protein is CASTFGTSGGPSYNEQFF. The CDR3 DNA follows: TGTGCCAGCACCTTTGGGACTAGCGGGGGACCATCCTACAATGAGCAGTTCTTC.

Concerning this clone: The same CDR3 arises from other DNA sequences in this sample as well. The chain employs TRBV6-1 and TRBJ2-3; the D gene is possibly TRBD2 (6 bases). Germline V gives CDR1 MNHNS, CDR2 SASEGT. The CDR3 contains 11 residues. Trimming stripped 8 bases from V and 6 bases from J, with 9 bases between. CDR3 sequence (DNA): TGTGCCAGCGTCGGGAGTGATACGCAGTATTTT. This encodes CASVGSDTQYF.

This clone was seen just once. V usage is TRBV4-1 and J usage is TRBJ2-7; D possibly corresponds to TRBD2 (5 bases). V shed 4 bases and J shed 6 bases, with 13 bases lying between them. The CDR3 has 13 residues. The V gene's germline CDR1 is MGHRA and CDR2 YSYEKL. CDR3 amino acids: CASSLQDLTEQYF. CDR3 nucleotides: TGCGCCAGCAGCCTTCAGGACTTAACCGAGCAGTACTTC.

This clone was detected only a few times. The rearrangement uses TRBV5-4 and TRBJ2-5, with TRBD1 matching 10 bases. Germline trimming cut 2 bases from V and 2 bases from J; bases unmatched to any gene: 6. Germline lookup yields CDR1 SGHNT and CDR2 YYREEE (reference sequence). This CDR3 comprises 16 residues. The CDR3 here is CASSFTGTGAQETQYF. For the CDR3, the DNA is TGTGCCAGCAGCTTCACCGGGACAGGGGCGCAAGAGACCCAGTACTTC.

V usage is TRBV6-5 and J usage is TRBJ1-1; no definite D call. The CDR3 is made up of 14 amino acids. Germline CDR1 and CDR2: MNHEY and SVGAGI. V gave up 3 bases and J gave up 4 bases, with 12 bases separating them. The CDR3: CASSYRPPGTEAFF. The CDR3 DNA reads TGTGCCAGCAGTTATCGGCCGCCAGGCACTGAAGCTTTCTTT.

This clone appeared a single time. This sequence joins TRBV28 and TRBJ1-1, with TRBD1 matching over 11 bases. Germline CDR1 MDHEN, CDR2 SYDVKM. The CDR3 has 15 residues. With 5 bases clipped from V and 4 bases from J, the junction kept 6 bases outside the gene matches. The CDR3 nucleotides read TGTGCCAGCAGTCAAACCGGGACAGGGGGCACTGAAGCTTTCTTT. Its protein product is CASSQTGTGGTEAFF.

The chain couples TRBV29-1 to TRBJ2-7, with 9 bases identical to TRBD1. Germline assignment: CDR1 SQVTM and CDR2 ANQGSEA. The CDR3 sequence is 14 residues long. Unmatched junction bases numbered 7, after V lost 0 bases and J lost 7 bases. In DNA, the CDR3 is TGCAGCGTTGAAGAATTCGGGACAGGGAGAGAGCAGTACTTC. It yields the protein CSVEEFGTGREQYF.

This chain uses TRBV19 with TRBJ2-2; a weak D match, TRBD2 (6 bases). CDR1 LNHDA and CDR2 SQIVND come from the germline V gene (reference sequence). Trimming removed 1 base from V and 6 bases from J, with 12 bases in between. The CDR3 totals 15 residues. CDR3: CASSIGLGVAGELFF. CDR3 DNA: TGTGCCAGTAGTATAGGACTAGGGGTTGCCGGGGAGCTGTTTTTT. The whole variable domain, remainder taken from reference TRBV19 and TRBJ2-2, is DGGITQSPKYLFRKEGQNVTLSCEQNLNHDAMYWYRQDPGQGLRLIYYSQIVNDFQKGDIAEGYSVSREKKESFPLTVTSAQKNPTAFYLCASSIGLGVAGELFFGEGSRLTVL.

The genes are TRBV4-2 and TRBJ2-7, with TRBD2 matching over 8 bases. The CDR3 contains 13 residues. Germline CDR1 reads LGHNA; CDR2 reads YNFKEQ. The J segment lost 3 bases and the V segment lost 3 bases, leaving 1 base of the junction unmatched. CDR3 sequence (DNA): TGTGCCAGCAGCCAGAGCGGGAGCTACGAGCAGTACTTC. Translating gives CASSQSGSYEQYF.

V usage is TRBV18 and J usage is TRBJ2-1, with no clear D. The germline CDR1 and CDR2 sequences are KGHSH and LQKENI. The CDR3 loop spans 12 amino acids. Trimming pared 2 bases from V and 7 bases from J, leaving 6 bases between. The CDR3 nucleotides are TGTGCCAGCTCACCATCTCAGAATGAGCAGTTCTTC. The encoded protein is CASSPSQNEQFF.

J is TRBJ2-4 and V is TRBV2; D possibly corresponds to TRBD2 (5 bases). The germline V and J ends were trimmed by 7 bases and 8 bases, with 12 bases remaining between them. Germline CDR1 and CDR2: SNHLY and FYNNEI. The CDR3 length is 12 residues. The CDR3 region is CASTGRRDIQYF. CDR3 nucleotides: TGTGCCAGCACCGGACGGCGGGACATTCAGTACTTC. The full variable domain, its missing parts supplied by reference TRBV2 and TRBJ2-4, is EPEVTQTPSHQVTQMGQEVILRCVPISNHLYFYWYRQILGQKVEFLVSFYNNEISEKSEIFDDQFSVERPDGSNFTLKIRSTKLEDSAMYFCASTGRRDIQYFGAGTRLSVL.

The V and J genes are TRBV7-2 and TRBJ2-2; the match to TRBD2 covers 9 bases. Germline-derived CDR1 and CDR2 are SGHTA and FQGNSA. The CDR3 contains 17 residues. Trimming cost V 5 bases and J 4 bases; bases outside gene matches: 11. This CDR3 reads CASSDLELAGLTGELFF. The CDR3 DNA reads as TGTGCCAGCAGCGACCTGGAGCTAGCGGGACTCACCGGGGAGCTGTTTTTT.

The chain carries TRBV15 and TRBJ2-7, with 7 bases matching TRBD1. This CDR3 is 18 amino acids long. The V segment lost 1 base and the J segment 3 bases; nucleotides outside the gene matches: 15. Germline assignment: CDR1 LNHNV and CDR2 YYDKDF (reference sequence). The DNA of the CDR3 is TGTGCCACCAGCAGAGTTCGCACCTCGACCGGGACAGACTACGAGCAGTACTTC. This codes for CATSRVRTSTGTDYEQYF.

The chain carries TRBV30 and TRBJ2-1; TRBD1 matches 7 bases. J gave up 4 bases and V 5 bases, and 5 bases lay outside the gene matches. The CDR3 is made up of 13 amino acids. Germline V gene sequence: CDR1 GTSNPN, CDR2 SVGIG (reference sequence). The CDR3 protein is CAWARGTYNEQFF. CDR3 nucleotides: TGTGCCTGGGCCAGGGGGACGTACAATGAGCAGTTCTTC.

The genes are TRBV5-1 and TRBJ2-4; TRBD1 is a possible D gene (6 bases). CDR1 SGHRS and CDR2 YFSETQ come from the germline V gene. The V end lost 4 bases, the J end lost 5 bases, and 13 bases lay between the germline ends. The CDR3 is 14 residues long. The CDR3 is CASSTGDTQNIQYF. For the CDR3, the DNA is TGCGCCAGCAGCACCGGGGACACTCAAAACATTCAGTACTTC. Together with reference TRBV5-1 and TRBJ2-4, the CDR3 gives the full variable domain: KAGVTQTPRYLIKTRGQQVTLSCSPISGHRSVSWYQQTPGQGLQFLFEYFSETQRNKGNFPGRFSGRQFSNSRSEMNVSTLELGDSALYLCASSTGDTQNIQYFGAGTRLSVL.

This clone appeared once. The chain joins TRBV5-6 to TRBJ1-2, with D hard to call. Germline values: CDR1 SGHDT, CDR2 YYEEEE. There are 13 residues in the CDR3. V lost 1 base to trimming and J lost 8 bases, with 12 bases between them. The DNA for the CDR3 is TGTGCCAGCAGCTTGCCTGTCTGGGAGGGCTACACCTTC. Translated, it gives CASSLPVWEGYTF.

This CDR3 is CSVHETGGSTEAFF. In DNA form, the CDR3 reads TGCAGCGTTCATGAGACAGGGGGAAGCACTGAAGCTTTCTTT. The V gene is TRBV29-1, the J gene TRBJ1-1; 9 nucleotides line up with TRBD1. V dropped 5 bases and J dropped 4; count of bases not matched to a gene: 8. Germline V gene data show CDR1 as SQVTM and CDR2 as ANQGSEA. The CDR3 runs 14 residues.

The chain combines TRBV4-3 with TRBJ2-2; D uncertain. The CDR3 runs to 15 residues. Germline loops: CDR1 LGHNA, CDR2 YSLEER. Deletions cut 2 bases from V and 1 base from J, with 8 bases between. CDR3 sequence reads: CASSQQTVNTGELFF. DNA of the CDR3: TGCGCCAGCAGCCAACAAACAGTGAACACCGGGGAGCTGTTTTTT.

In DNA, the CDR3 is TGTGCCAGCAGTTTCGACAGGCTCTATGGCTACACCTTC. As protein: CASSFDRLYGYTF. The J gene is TRBJ1-2, the V gene TRBV2, with D possibly being TRBD1 (6 bases). With 5 bases removed from V and 4 bases from J, the gap between germline ends came to 11 bases. Per the germline V gene, CDR1 is SNHLY and CDR2 is FYNNEI. The CDR3 totals 13 residues.

The gene calls are TRBV9 and TRBJ2-1, with D possibly TRBD1 on 5 matching bases. The CDR3 is made up of 17 amino acids. V was shortened by 2 bases and J by 7 bases, with 22 bases between the two germline ends. CDR1 and CDR2 from the germline V gene are SGDLS and YYNGEE. CDR3 sequence (DNA): TGTGCCAGCAGCGTCGCCACCACAGGCTATGGGGATAATGAGCAGTTCTTC. Amino acid sequence: CASSVATTGYGDNEQFF.